These 24 T cell receptor beta chains were sequenced from one sample in a study of T cells in localized non-small cell lung cancer. This table comes from immunoSEQ multiplex PCR, and its TCRdb copy is limited to in-frame clones, with some not included. Among more than 3,500 clones, around 25% were seen once, and the ten largest hold approximately 8%. Sequencing was performed on lung tumor tissue, taken before any cancer treatment. These receptors were obtained from an older male donor with stage I lung adenocarcinoma.

The chain joins TRBV11-3 to TRBJ2-6; 8 bases agree with TRBD1. Looked up from germline, CDR1 is SGHNT and CDR2 is YENEEA. The CDR3 totals 17 residues. Trimming cost V 3 bases and J 4 bases; bases outside gene matches: 8. CDR3 region: CASSFAGGASGANVLTF. DNA for the CDR3: TGTGCCAGCAGCTTTGCAGGGGGCGCATCCGGGGCCAACGTCCTGACTTTC.

This clone has a handful of counts. Sequencing ends 1 residue short of the CDR3 end; the germline J gene provides the rest. The rearrangement joins TRBV6-1 to TRBJ1-4; TRBD1 agrees at 11 bases. The V and J ends lost 0 bases and 5 bases, in that order; junction bases with no gene match: 5. Per the germline V gene, CDR1 is MNHNS and CDR2 is SASEGT. CDR3 length: 17 residues. CDR3 DNA, as far as it was read: TGTGCCAGCAGTGAAGCGCTTCGGGACAGGGGGAATGAAAAACTGTTT. Translating it yields CASSEALRDRGNEKLF. The whole CDR3 sequence is CASSEALRDRGNEKLFF.

The DNA for the CDR3 is TGTGCCATCCGGAGAACGAAGGGCCCAGCTAACTATGGCTACACCTTC. Translation: CAIRRTKGPANYGYTF. This chain uses TRBV6-8 with TRBJ1-2; D unclear. This CDR3 contains 16 residues. Trimming took 10 bases from V and 0 from J, leaving 21 bases between them. The germline CDR1 and CDR2 sequences are MNHGY and SAAAGT.

The rearrangement joins TRBV29-1 to TRBJ2-3, with 9 bases fitting TRBD1. CDR1 is SQVTM and CDR2 is ANQGSEA in the germline V gene. The CDR3 is made up of 15 amino acids. The V segment lost 2 bases and the J segment 4 bases; nucleotides outside the gene matches: 7. The CDR3 protein is CSVERQGVRADTQYF. In DNA, the CDR3 is TGCAGCGTTGAAAGACAGGGGGTGAGGGCAGATACGCAGTATTTT.

Only a few counts were recorded for this clone. The rearrangement uses TRBV11-3 and TRBJ1-2; 7 bases agree with TRBD1. V shed 5 bases and J 7 bases; nucleotides not matched to a gene: 10. The CDR3 extends over 14 amino acids. Looked up from germline, CDR1 is SGHNT and CDR2 is YENEEA. In nucleotides, the CDR3 is TGTGCCAGCAGCCCAGACAGGGCCGGCGGTGGCTACACCTTC. It encodes CASSPDRAGGGYTF.

The chain couples TRBV30 to TRBJ1-6, with 8 positions matching TRBD1. With V trimmed by 7 bases and J by 6 bases, 5 bases remained unmatched. The CDR3 sequence is 13 residues long. The V gene's germline CDR1 is GTSNPN and CDR2 SVGIG (reference sequence). In DNA form, the CDR3 reads TGTGCCTTTGACAGGGGATTTAATTCACCCCTCCACTTT. It is translated as CAFDRGFNSPLHF.

This clone has more than one count but fewer than ten. V and J are TRBV19 and TRBJ1-4, with a weak D call TRBD1 (6 bases). This CDR3 contains 14 residues. From germline, CDR1 is LNHDA and CDR2 SQIVND (reference sequence). Trimming shortened V by 8 bases and J by 0 bases, and 10 bases separated the two germline ends. The DNA for the CDR3 is TGTGCCAGTTGGACAGCCGCAACTAATGAAAAACTGTTTTTT. Translating gives CASWTAATNEKLFF.

The V and J genes are TRBV19 and TRBJ1-2, with D possibly TRBD1 on 5 matching bases. CDR1 and CDR2 (germline): LNHDA, SQIVND (reference sequence). This CDR3 spans 15 amino acids. V was cut by 2 bases and J by 0 bases, with 10 bases left in between. The CDR3 nucleotides read TGTGCCAGTAGTATACGGGACTCAGCTAACTATGGCTACACCTTC. It codes for CASSIRDSANYGYTF.

V gene TRBV5-1 combines with J gene TRBJ2-7; 8 positions agree with TRBD2. V dropped 0 bases and J dropped 3; count of bases not matched to a gene: 5. The CDR3 runs to 15 residues. Germline V lookup: CDR1 SGHRS, CDR2 YFSETQ. CDR3: CASSLEGLGSYEQYF. CDR3 in DNA: TGCGCCAGCAGCTTGGAGGGACTAGGGAGCTACGAGCAGTACTTC.

The chain joins TRBV19 to TRBJ1-4; perhaps TRBD1 as D (6 bases). Germline V lookup: CDR1 LNHDA, CDR2 SQIVND (reference sequence). The germline V and J ends were trimmed by 6 bases and 8 bases, with 13 bases remaining between them. The CDR3 extends over 13 amino acids. Here the CDR3 DNA reads TGTGCCAGTAGAAAACTCCAGGGGGAAAAACTGTTTTTT. It yields the protein CASRKLQGEKLFF.

The V call is TRBV11-3, the J call TRBJ2-7; 9 bases align to TRBD1. The length of the CDR3 is 14 residues. Losses at the gene ends were 4 bases for V and 3 bases for J; bases not matched to a gene: 4. Germline assignment: CDR1 SGHNT and CDR2 YENEEA. The CDR3 DNA follows: TGTGCCAGCAGCTGGACAGGGGACGTCTACGAGCAGTACTTC. Translated, it gives CASSWTGDVYEQYF.

The chain carries TRBV30 and TRBJ1-2, with TRBD1 identical over 7 bases. V lost 4 bases, J lost 5 bases, and 10 bases stayed unmatched. Germline V gene lookup returns CDR1 GTSNPN and CDR2 SVGIG (reference sequence). The CDR3 runs 14 residues. The CDR3, as DNA: TGTGCCTGGACCCAGGGGACAGTCTTTTATGGCTACACCTTC. As protein: CAWTQGTVFYGYTF.

This clone is deemed medium-sized (0.01 to 0.1%). The chain has TRBV6-8 and TRBJ1-1; a possible D gene is TRBD1 (5 bases). From germline, CDR1 is MNHGY and CDR2 SAAAGT. The V end was cut by 8 bases, the J end by 1 base, with 20 bases between. This CDR3 contains 16 residues. The CDR3 here is CASAPGLTSWNTEAFF. CDR3 nucleotide sequence: TGTGCCAGCGCACCGGGACTCACATCGTGGAACACTGAAGCTTTCTTT.

This clone is deemed large. The V gene is TRBV29-1, the J gene TRBJ2-5, with 11 bases identical to TRBD2. The CDR3 has 13 residues. The junction had 4 bases not matched to a gene; V was cut back by 7 bases and J by 3 bases. CDR1 is SQVTM, CDR2 ANQGSEA, per germline. The CDR3, as DNA: TGCAGCGAGCCACTAGCGGGGGAAGAGACCCAGTACTTC. Translation: CSEPLAGEETQYF.

The rearrangement joins TRBV28 to TRBJ2-5, with D perhaps TRBD2 (6 bases). The CDR3 is 14 amino acids. V dropped 7 bases and J dropped 5 bases, with 17 bases sitting between them. CDR1 and CDR2 (germline): MDHEN, SYDVKM. Here the CDR3 reads CASNPGGIHETQYF. The CDR3 coding sequence is TGTGCCAGCAACCCAGGAGGGATCCACGAGACCCAGTACTTC. The full variable domain, with the rest looked up from reference TRBV28 and TRBJ2-5, is DVKVTQSSRYLVKRTGEKVFLECVQDMDHENMFWYRQDPGLGLRLIYFSYDVKMKEKGDIPEGYSVSREKKERFSLILESASTNQTSMYLCASNPGGIHETQYFGPGTRLLVL.

This clone was detected only a few times. The chain links TRBV11-3 to TRBJ2-1; the match to TRBD2 covers 10 bases. The germline V gene has CDR1 SGHNT and CDR2 YENEEA. This CDR3 contains 14 residues. Trimming removed 3 bases from V and 9 bases from J; junction bases left unmatched: 5. CDR3 region: CASSFSGGALEQFF. The CDR3 DNA sequence: TGTGCCAGCAGCTTCAGCGGGGGGGCCCTTGAGCAGTTCTTC.

This clone was observed a handful of times. This chain connects TRBV6-8 to TRBJ1-5; TRBD1 matches 7 bases. This CDR3 comprises 19 residues. The junction had 21 bases not matched to a gene; V was cut back by 5 bases and J by 5 bases. Germline V lookup: CDR1 MNHGY, CDR2 SAAAGT. As DNA, the CDR3 is TGTGCCAGCAGTCTCTTAGGCGTGACAGGGCAGGTTGTGGATCAGCCCCAGCATTTT. Amino acids: CASSLLGVTGQVVDQPQHF.

There are a few counts of this clone. The chain recombines TRBV6-8 with TRBJ2-2, with D perhaps matching TRBD1 (5 bases). Germline CDR1 is MNHGY and CDR2 is SAAAGT. The CDR3 contains 15 residues. V was clipped by 8 bases and J by 0 bases, with 13 bases between them. CDR3 sequence: CASRPTGANTGELFF. The CDR3 DNA follows: TGTGCCAGCCGCCCCACAGGTGCGAACACCGGGGAGCTGTTTTTT.

V is TRBV15 and J is TRBJ1-5, with 7 bases matching TRBD1. Per the germline V gene, CDR1 is LNHNV and CDR2 is YYDKDF (reference sequence). V shed 4 bases and J 5 bases; nucleotides not matched to a gene: 5. This CDR3 has 14 amino acids. The CDR3 nucleotides are TGTGCCACCAGCAAAGGGGACAGTTATCAGCCCCAGCATTTT. Translation: CATSKGDSYQPQHF. The complete variable domain, with remaining parts taken from reference TRBV15 and TRBJ1-5, reads DAMVIQNPRYQVTQFGKPVTLSCSQTLNHNVMYWYQQKSSQAPKLLFHYYDKDFNNEADTPDNFQSRRPNTSFCFLDIRSPGLGDTAMYLCATSKGDSYQPQHFGDGTRLSIL.

This chain joins TRBV6-8 and TRBJ1-5, with TRBD1 identical over 7 bases. After removal of 7 bases from V and 7 bases from J, the junction contained 13 bases not matched to a gene. The CDR3 runs 15 residues. Germline CDR1 reads MNHGY; CDR2 reads SAAAGT. CDR3 in amino acids: CASTITGDRRQPQHF. In DNA form, the CDR3 reads TGTGCCAGCACCATTACCGGGGACAGACGCCAGCCCCAGCATTTT.

The rearrangement uses TRBV10-1 and TRBJ1-1, with D unclear. Per the germline V gene, CDR1 is WNHNN and CDR2 is SYGVQD (reference sequence). The V and J ends lost 7 bases and 3 bases respectively, with 6 bases between them. The CDR3 spans 11 residues. The CDR3 coding sequence is TGCGCCAGCAAGACCGACACTGAAGCTTTCTTT. This gives the protein CASKTDTEAFF.

The chain joins TRBV25-1 to TRBJ2-1, with D uncertain. V was cut by 3 bases and J by 1 base, with 10 bases left in between. The CDR3 has 15 residues. Germline CDR1 and CDR2: MGHDK and SYGVNS. The CDR3 nucleotides read TGTGCCAGCAGTGATATAGGTCTATCCTACAATGAGCAGTTCTTC. It yields the protein CASSDIGLSYNEQFF.

This clone is medium-sized within its sample. This chain joins TRBV11-3 and TRBJ1-6; 7 nucleotides align to TRBD1. Germline V gene sequence: CDR1 SGHNT, CDR2 YENEEA. CDR3 length: 14 amino acids. V shed 4 bases, J shed 10 bases, and the junction held 7 bases outside the gene matches. CDR3 in amino acids: CASSSTGTGSPLHF. In DNA form, the CDR3 reads TGTGCCAGCAGCTCGACAGGGACGGGCTCACCCCTCCACTTT.

The chain carries TRBV10-2 and TRBJ2-2, with a possible D match to TRBD2 (6 bases). This CDR3 contains 14 residues. Germline lookup yields CDR1 WSHSY and CDR2 SAAADI. V was pared by 8 bases and J by 0 bases, with 10 bases between. Written as DNA, the CDR3 is TGCGCCAGCGGGCGGGGCCCGAACACCGGGGAGCTGTTTTTT. This gives the protein CASGRGPNTGELFF.